One and the same sample provided the 31 T cell receptor beta chains below, sequenced in a study of cytomegalovirus exposure and HLA in healthy donors. 13 Jbeta primers and 60 Vbeta primers were used for the PCR. The table came from immunoSEQ multiplex PCR; TCRdb's copy has only in-frame clones and leaves some out. This sample has under 150,000 clones, with about 80% found just once. Sample: PBMCs. These receptors were taken from a girl between 2 and 10 years old in good health and CMV-seronegative.

The chain joins TRBV30 to TRBJ1-4, with D tentatively TRBD1 (6 bases). Trimming shortened V by 1 base and J by 6 bases, and 15 bases separated the two germline ends. The CDR3 is made up of 15 amino acids. Looked up from germline, CDR1 is GTSNPN and CDR2 is SVGIG (reference sequence). The CDR3 reads CAWSGRTGRDEKLFF. The CDR3, as DNA: TGTGCCTGGAGTGGACGCACAGGGCGGGATGAAAAACTGTTTTTT.

The chain is built from TRBV19 and TRBJ1-5; no reliable D call. Germline values: CDR1 LNHDA, CDR2 SQIVND (reference sequence). The CDR3 contains 14 residues. V lost 3 bases and J 1 base, leaving 7 bases between the germline ends. DNA for the CDR3: TGTGCCAGTAGTATCGAGGGCAGCAATCAGCCCCAGCATTTT. Translated: CASSIEGSNQPQHF.

The chain recombines TRBV25-1 with TRBJ2-7, with D perhaps TRBD2 (6 bases). Per germline, CDR1 MGHDK and CDR2 SYGVNS. V was clipped by 4 bases and J by 3 bases, with 10 bases between them. The CDR3 consists of 13 residues. Here the CDR3 DNA reads TGTGCCAGCAGTGTCCCCGGGGGCTACGAGCAGTACTTC. This codes for CASSVPGGYEQYF.

The V call is TRBV7-8, the J call TRBJ2-7; 7 bases fit TRBD1. V lost 5 bases and J lost 2; bases outside the gene matches: 6. CDR3 length equals 14 residues. Germline CDR1 is SGHVS and CDR2 is FQNEAQ. The chain's CDR3 is CASSTRDRPYEQYF. CDR3 DNA sequence: TGTGCCAGCAGCACCCGGGACAGACCCTACGAGCAGTACTTC.

The CDR3: CASSPGISYEQYF. The CDR3 DNA reads TGTGCCAGCAGCCCAGGGATCTCCTACGAGCAGTACTTC. The V and J genes are TRBV11-2 and TRBJ2-7; D possibly corresponds to TRBD1 (5 bases). The CDR3 extends over 13 amino acids. CDR1 is SGHAT, CDR2 FQNNGV, per germline. The V gene lost 5 bases and the J gene lost 0 bases, with 8 bases spanning the gap.

The gene calls are TRBV29-1 and TRBJ2-3; maybe TRBD2 (5 bases). V was shortened by 6 bases and J by 2 bases, with 18 bases between the two germline ends. Germline CDR1 SQVTM, CDR2 ANQGSEA. The CDR3 contains 15 residues. The CDR3 region has the DNA TGCAGCGTGACCAGGACCAGAGACTACACAGATACGCAGTATTTT. Encoded protein: CSVTRTRDYTDTQYF.

V usage is TRBV5-4 and J usage is TRBJ1-2; tentatively, D is TRBD1 (6 bases). The length of the CDR3 is 15 residues. The V gene's germline CDR1 is SGHNT and CDR2 YYREEE (reference sequence). Between the trimmed V and J ends, which lost 4 bases and 2 bases, there was a span of 15 bases. The CDR3 spells CASSPGTTTNYGYTF. Written as DNA, the CDR3 is TGTGCCAGCAGCCCGGGGACAACCACAAACTATGGCTACACCTTC.

This clone showed up just a few times. V is TRBV12-2 and J is TRBJ1-5. TRBV12-2 is noted as a pseudogene. The CDR3 is 16 residues long. This CDR3 is CASRLGREGVNQPQHF. The CDR3 nucleotides read TGTGCAAGTCGCTTGGGGAGGGAAGGGGTCAATCAGCCCCAGCATTTT.

This rearrangement joins TRBV4-1 to TRBJ2-7, with 10 nucleotides matching TRBD1. The CDR3 totals 14 residues. Germline V CDR1 and CDR2: MGHRA, YSYEKL. The trim removed 3 bases at V and 7 bases at J, leaving 6 bases unmatched. For the CDR3, the DNA is TGCGCCAGCAGCCAGGGACAGGGGTCTGGGGAGCAGTACTTC. Its protein product is CASSQGQGSGEQYF.

The genes are TRBV21-1 and TRBJ2-5; whether TRBD1, the table's D call, matches the DNA was not checked. TRBV21-1 is given as a pseudogene. This CDR3 is built from 16 residues. The CDR3: CASPLRQGGLQETQYF. In nucleotides, the CDR3 is TGTGCCAGCCCCCTCCGACAGGGGGGTTTGCAAGAGACCCAGTACTTC.

V is TRBV5-6 and J is TRBJ2-3; 9 positions agree with TRBD2. CDR3 length: 13 amino acids. The ends lost 5 bases at V and 4 bases at J; junction bases unmatched: 2. Germline assignment: CDR1 SGHDT and CDR2 YYEEEE. For the CDR3, the DNA is TGTGCCAGCAGGCGACTAGCGGCAGATACGCAGTATTTT. Protein: CASRRLAADTQYF.

Points on this clone: The junction differs from germline at one of its ends, possibly a read error. The rearrangement uses TRBV11-1 and TRBJ2-1, with D possibly TRBD2 on 5 matching bases. Germline loops: CDR1 SGHAT, CDR2 FQDESV (reference sequence). The CDR3 covers 14 residues. Written as DNA, the CDR3 is TGTGCCAGCAGCCTAGCTAGCTCCTACAATGAGCAGTTCTTC. It codes for CASSLASSYNEQFF.

This clone appeared a single time. The chain links TRBV5-1 to TRBJ2-1; possible D gene TRBD1, 5 bases. Germline V gives CDR1 SGHRS, CDR2 YFSETQ. The CDR3 length is 15 residues. V was clipped by 0 bases and J by 5 bases, with 12 bases between them. CDR3 amino acids: CASSLAGNPNNEQFF. The CDR3 bases are TGCGCCAGCAGCTTGGCAGGGAACCCCAACAATGAGCAGTTCTTC.

The CDR3 DNA reads TGTGCCAGCAGCTTAGGAACCCACGGGGGGGACACCGGGGAGCTGTTTTTT. Its translation: CASSLGTHGGDTGELFF. This sequence joins TRBV11-1 and TRBJ2-2, with 8 positions matching TRBD2. Germline loops: CDR1 SGHAT, CDR2 FQDESV (reference sequence). The CDR3 sequence is 17 residues long. Trimming cost V 1 base and J 3 bases; bases outside gene matches: 7.

The chain carries TRBV29-1 and TRBJ1-1; D is perhaps TRBD1 (5 bases). CDR1 and CDR2 from the germline V gene are SQVTM and ANQGSEA. The CDR3 totals 14 residues. Trimming cost V 4 bases and J 2 bases, with 14 bases left between them. The CDR3 loop is CSVASRQSNTEAFF. DNA of the CDR3: TGCAGCGTTGCCTCCCGACAGAGCAACACTGAAGCTTTCTTT.

Only a few counts were recorded for this clone. J is TRBJ1-2 and V is TRBV5-1, with D uncertain. In germline, CDR1 is SGHRS, CDR2 YFSETQ. Trimming pared 3 bases from V and 4 bases from J, leaving 7 bases between. The CDR3 has 12 residues. The CDR3 DNA sequence: TGCGCCAGCAGCTCTGGGAGCTATGGCTACACCTTC. Its translation: CASSSGSYGYTF.

This chain joins TRBV6-6 and TRBJ2-1; possible D gene TRBD2, 6 bases. The CDR3 runs 12 residues. In germline, CDR1 is MNHNY, CDR2 SVGAGI (reference sequence). The V end lost 6 bases, the J end lost 8 bases, and 11 bases lay between the germline ends. This CDR3 is CASRTTSDEQFF. The CDR3 DNA is TGTGCCAGCAGAACGACTAGTGATGAGCAGTTCTTC.

The chain recombines TRBV30 with TRBJ1-2; D remains ambiguous. The CDR3 spans 13 residues. V dropped 2 bases and J dropped 7 bases, with 14 bases sitting between them. Germline CDR1 and CDR2: GTSNPN and SVGIG (reference sequence). The CDR3 DNA follows: TGTGCCTGGAGTATCCGTCCACTCCGTGGCTACACCTTC. Translated: CAWSIRPLRGYTF.

The chain uses TRBV9 and TRBJ2-7, with TRBD2 identical over 10 bases. The CDR3 contains 14 residues. Unmatched junction bases numbered 3, after V lost 2 bases and J lost 4 bases. The germline CDR1 and CDR2 sequences are SGDLS and YYNGEE. Here the CDR3 reads CASSVGSGGYEQYF. CDR3 nucleotides: TGTGCCAGCAGCGTCGGTAGCGGGGGGTACGAGCAGTACTTC.

A single count supports this clone. The rearrangement links TRBV19 to TRBJ2-7; a weak D match, TRBD1 (5 bases). Germline CDR1 and CDR2: LNHDA and SQIVND (reference sequence). This CDR3 is built from 14 residues. Trimming shortened V by 3 bases and J by 1 base, and 10 bases separated the two germline ends. The DNA for the CDR3 is TGTGCCAGTAGTATCCAGGGCCCTTCCTACGAGCAGTACTTC. It translates to CASSIQGPSYEQYF.

This chain uses TRBV2 with TRBJ2-3; D gene uncertain. Deletions cut 2 bases from V and 2 bases from J, with 11 bases between. The CDR3 runs 15 residues. Germline CDR1 is SNHLY and CDR2 is FYNNEI. The CDR3 region has the DNA TGTGCCAGCAGTGAACCCAGTTTTTTCACAGATACGCAGTATTTT. Amino acids: CASSEPSFFTDTQYF. Supplemented by reference TRBV2 and TRBJ2-3, the full variable domain reads EPEVTQTPSHQVTQMGQEVILRCVPISNHLYFYWYRQILGQKVEFLVSFYNNEISEKSEIFDDQFSVERPDGSNFTLKIRSTKLEDSAMYFCASSEPSFFTDTQYFGPGTRLTVL.

This chain joins TRBV27 and TRBJ1-4, with D unclear. Trimming took off 5 bases at V and 0 bases at J, with 16 bases between the two ends. Germline lookup yields CDR1 MNHEY and CDR2 SMNVEV (reference sequence). This CDR3 has 17 residues. DNA for the CDR3: TGTGCCAGCAGTGTGGAGGGTACCTCGGCAACTAATGAAAAACTGTTTTTT. This translates into CASSVEGTSATNEKLFF.

CDR3 sequence: CASFSVLAGGRNEQFF. CDR3 in DNA: TGTGCCAGCTTCTCCGTACTAGCGGGGGGGCGAAATGAGCAGTTCTTC. The J gene is TRBJ2-1, the V gene TRBV21-1; the table's D call TRBD2 went unverified against the DNA. TRBV21-1 is classified as a pseudogene. This CDR3 is built from 16 residues.

In the case of this clone: The germline gene is not matched at one end of the junction; a read error may be the cause. Other DNA sequences in the sample encode the same CDR3. V gene TRBV10-3 combines with J gene TRBJ1-6; D perhaps matches TRBD1 (5 bases). The CDR3 sequence is 14 residues long. The germline CDR1 and CDR2 sequences are ENHRY and SYGVKD. This chain's CDR3 is CATGRDSYNSPLHF. As DNA, the CDR3 is TGTGCCACTGGGCGGGACTCCTATAATTCCCCCCTCCACTTT.

The CDR3 is CASSRLSGIQNEQFF. CDR3 bases: TGTGCCAGCAGCCGACTCAGCGGGATACAAAATGAGCAGTTCTTC. V is TRBV6-6 and J is TRBJ2-1; 7 nucleotides line up with TRBD2. This CDR3 is 15 amino acids long. CDR1 and CDR2 from the germline V gene are MNHNY and SVGAGI (reference sequence). V lost 6 bases to trimming and J lost 7 bases; unmatched junction nucleotides: 12.

V gene TRBV4-3 combines with J gene TRBJ2-1; 11 bases are shared with TRBD2. There are 17 residues in the CDR3. The J segment lost 3 bases and the V segment lost 0 bases, leaving 4 bases of the junction unmatched. Germline CDR1 is LGHNA and CDR2 is YSLEER. CDR3 protein: CASSQDSSGGVYNEQFF. In nucleotides, the CDR3 is TGCGCCAGCAGCCAAGATAGTAGCGGGGGGGTCTACAATGAGCAGTTCTTC.

This rearrangement joins TRBV30 to TRBJ1-1; unclear D gene. The CDR3 contains 15 residues. From germline, CDR1 is GTSNPN and CDR2 SVGIG (reference sequence). The ends were cut back, 1 base at V and 1 base at J, with 13 bases in the middle. Here the CDR3 DNA reads TGTGCCTGGAGTGCCCAGCTCACGGGGAACACTGAAGCTTTCTTT. Protein product: CAWSAQLTGNTEAFF.

This chain uses TRBV6-1 with TRBJ2-3, with 7 bases aligning to TRBD1. The V segment lost 5 bases and the J segment 0 bases; nucleotides outside the gene matches: 5. The length of the CDR3 is 15 residues. Germline CDR1 is MNHNS and CDR2 is SASEGT. The CDR3 protein is CASSPMTGSTDTQYF. Here the CDR3 DNA reads TGTGCCAGCAGTCCCATGACAGGGAGCACAGATACGCAGTATTTT.

This clone showed up just a few times. The rearrangement links TRBV4-3 to TRBJ2-1; D remains ambiguous. Germline V gene lookup returns CDR1 LGHNA and CDR2 YSLEER. V dropped 0 bases and J dropped 0 bases, with 15 bases sitting between them. The CDR3 extends over 18 amino acids. The CDR3 nucleotides are TGCGCCAGCAGCCAAGACGCTACTTTACTGAGCTCCTACAATGAGCAGTTCTTC. Amino acid sequence: CASSQDATLLSSYNEQFF.

The J gene is TRBJ2-7, the V gene TRBV27; D is unclear. The V and J ends lost 8 bases and 2 bases respectively, with 13 bases between them. CDR1 and CDR2 from the germline V gene are MNHEY and SMNVEV (reference sequence). This CDR3 comprises 13 residues. The DNA for the CDR3 is TGTGCCAGCGGCCCTGTCGCAGCCTACGAGCAGTACTTC. It yields the protein CASGPVAAYEQYF.

The chain has TRBV30 and TRBJ1-6; TRBD1 aligns across 8 bases. Per the germline V gene, CDR1 is GTSNPN and CDR2 is SVGIG (reference sequence). Trimming took 3 bases from V and 4 from J; bases not matched to a gene: 14. The CDR3 covers 18 residues. This CDR3 is CAWRSAGQASLYNSPLHF. The CDR3 DNA reads as TGTGCCTGGAGGAGCGCGGGACAGGCGAGCCTATATAATTCACCCCTCCACTTT.